This entry concerns a single TCR beta chain. The antigen remains unidentified. Exclusion followed for patients with uncontrolled infection, other autoimmune disease, pregnancy or lactation. The PBMCs were taken from under 12 ml of fresh peripheral blood. These data belong to a study of T cells in Graves' hyperthyroidism and ophthalmopathy. Findings of the study overall: Blood also showed most of the thyroid clonotypes that were expanded above 0.001. Model predictions of ophthalmopathy came a median about six months before onset.

The investigators amplified TCR beta CDR3 regions from RNA transcripts. With the HTBI primer set, the TCR CDR3 went through a first round of RT-PCR. MiXCR was run by TCRdb on the multiplex PCR reads, yielding one entry per CDR3 protein. The sample carries 300,000 or so distinct CDR3 sequences, 16% recorded once. The sequence came from a man aged 25 to 40 with Graves' hyperthyroidism. Material: blood.

The CDR3 DNA is TGTGCCAGCATAGGACAGTTAAATTCACCCCTCCACTTT. Protein product: CASIGQLNSPLHF. The rearrangement joins TRBV12-3 or TRBV12-4 to TRBJ1-6, with D tentatively TRBD1 (6 bases). This CDR3 contains 13 residues. The V gene lost 7 bases and the J gene lost 7 bases, with 11 bases spanning the gap.